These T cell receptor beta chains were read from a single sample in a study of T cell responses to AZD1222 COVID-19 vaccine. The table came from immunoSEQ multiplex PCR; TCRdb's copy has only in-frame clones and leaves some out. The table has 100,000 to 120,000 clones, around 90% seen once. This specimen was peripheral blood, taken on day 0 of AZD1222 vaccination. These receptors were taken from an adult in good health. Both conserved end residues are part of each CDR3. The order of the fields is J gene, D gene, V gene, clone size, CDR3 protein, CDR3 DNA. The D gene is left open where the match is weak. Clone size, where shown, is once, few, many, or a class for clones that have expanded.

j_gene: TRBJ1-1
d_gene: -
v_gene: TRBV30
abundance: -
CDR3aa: CAWEMNTEAFF
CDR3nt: TGTGCCTGGGAGATGAACACTGAAGCTTTCTTT

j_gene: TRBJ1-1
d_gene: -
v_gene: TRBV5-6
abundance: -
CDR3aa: CASSFSEEAFF
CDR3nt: TGTGCCAGCAGCTTTTCCGAGGAAGCTTTCTTT

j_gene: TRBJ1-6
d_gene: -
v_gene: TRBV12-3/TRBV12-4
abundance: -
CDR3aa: CASRRNNSPLHF
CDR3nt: TGTGCCAGCCGCCGGAATAATTCACCCCTCCACTTT

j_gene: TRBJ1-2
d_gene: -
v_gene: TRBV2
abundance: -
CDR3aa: CASSPMGVGGYTF
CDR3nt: TGTGCCAGCAGTCCGATGGGAGTGGGGGGCTACACCTTC

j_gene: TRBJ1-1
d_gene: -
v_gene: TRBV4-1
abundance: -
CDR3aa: CASSLGPSLLEAFF
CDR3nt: TGCGCCAGCAGCCTGGGCCCCAGCCTTCTTGAAGCTTTCTTT

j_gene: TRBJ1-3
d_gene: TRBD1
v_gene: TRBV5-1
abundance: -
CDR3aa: CASAPDRGTGNTIYF
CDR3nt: TGCGCCAGCGCCCCCGACAGGGGGACTGGAAACACCATATATTTT

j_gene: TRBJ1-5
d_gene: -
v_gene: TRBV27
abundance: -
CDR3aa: CASSFEGKNQPQHF
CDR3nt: TGTGCCAGCAGTTTTGAGGGGAAGAATCAGCCCCAGCATTTT

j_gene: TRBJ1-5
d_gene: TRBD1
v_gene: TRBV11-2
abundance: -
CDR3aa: CASSQTGNSNQPQHF
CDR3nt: TGTGCCAGCAGCCAGACAGGGAATAGCAATCAGCCCCAGCATTTT

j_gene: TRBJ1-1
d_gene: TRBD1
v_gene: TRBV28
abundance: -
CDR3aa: CASSLWRDRGNTEAFF
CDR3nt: TGTGCCAGCAGTTTATGGAGGGACAGAGGGAACACTGAAGCTTTCTTT

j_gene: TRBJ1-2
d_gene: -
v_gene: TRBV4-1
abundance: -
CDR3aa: CASSHSINYGYTF
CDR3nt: TGCGCCAGCAGCCACAGTATTAACTATGGCTACACCTTC

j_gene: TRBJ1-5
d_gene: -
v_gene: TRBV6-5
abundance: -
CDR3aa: CASTEGSNQPQHF
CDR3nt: TGTGCCAGCACGGAAGGGAGCAATCAGCCCCAGCATTTT

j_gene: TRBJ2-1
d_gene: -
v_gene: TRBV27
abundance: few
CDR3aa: CASSSGYYNEQFF
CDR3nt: TGTGCCAGCAGTTCAGGGTACTACAATGAGCAGTTCTTC

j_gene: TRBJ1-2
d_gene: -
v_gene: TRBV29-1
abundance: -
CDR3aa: CSVNTGGTSYGYTF
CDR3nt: TGCAGCGTTAATACTGGGGGGACATCCTATGGCTACACCTTC

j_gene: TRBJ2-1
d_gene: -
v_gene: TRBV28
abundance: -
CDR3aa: CASSSTRQRRGSYNEQFF
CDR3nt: TGTGCCAGCAGTTCTACTAGACAGCGGCGGGGCTCCTACAATGAGCAGTTCTTC

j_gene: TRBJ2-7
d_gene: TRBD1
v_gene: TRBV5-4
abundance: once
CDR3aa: CASSPGQGGYEQYF
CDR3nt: TGTGCCAGCAGCCCCGGACAGGGGGGCTACGAGCAGTACTTC

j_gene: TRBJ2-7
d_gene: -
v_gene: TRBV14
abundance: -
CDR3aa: CASSQAGHSSYEQYF
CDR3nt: TGTGCCAGCAGCCAAGCTGGGCACAGCTCCTACGAGCAGTACTTC

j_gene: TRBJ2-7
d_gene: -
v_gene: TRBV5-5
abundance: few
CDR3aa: CASSLSSEQYF
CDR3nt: TGTGCCAGCAGCTTGAGTTCCGAGCAGTACTTC

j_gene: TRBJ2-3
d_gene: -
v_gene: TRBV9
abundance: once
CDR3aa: CASSSTDFTDTQYF
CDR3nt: TGTGCCAGCAGCTCGACAGATTTCACAGATACGCAGTATTTT

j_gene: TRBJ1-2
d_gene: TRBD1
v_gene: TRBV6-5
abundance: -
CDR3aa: CASSLVGGAGYGYTF
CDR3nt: TGTGCCAGCAGTTTAGTAGGGGGCGCGGGCTATGGCTACACCTTC

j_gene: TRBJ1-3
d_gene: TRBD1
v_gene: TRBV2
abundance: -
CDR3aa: CATSRDRASGNTIYF
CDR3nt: TGTGCCACCTCCCGGGACAGGGCTTCGGGAAACACCATATATTTT

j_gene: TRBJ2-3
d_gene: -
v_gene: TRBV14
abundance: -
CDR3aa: CASSQRGTDTQYF
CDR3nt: TGTGCCAGCAGCCAGAGGGGCACAGATACGCAGTATTTT

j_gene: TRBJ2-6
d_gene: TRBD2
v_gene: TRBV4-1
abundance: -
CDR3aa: CASSQDKSSGSSGANVLTF
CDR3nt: TGCGCCAGCAGCCAAGACAAGAGTAGCGGGAGCTCTGGGGCCAACGTCCTGACTTTC

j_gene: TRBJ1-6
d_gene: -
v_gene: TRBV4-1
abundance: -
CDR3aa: CASSPGPRGSYNSPLHF
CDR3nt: TGCGCCAGCAGCCCCGGACCGCGGGGATCCTATAATTCACCCCTCCACTTT

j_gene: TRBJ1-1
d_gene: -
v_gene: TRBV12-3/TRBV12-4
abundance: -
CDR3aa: CASRLTVNTEAFF
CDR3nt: TGTGCCAGCAGATTGACAGTGAACACTGAAGCTTTCTTT

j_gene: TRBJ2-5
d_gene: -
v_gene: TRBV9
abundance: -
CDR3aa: CASSVVPKETQYF
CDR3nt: TGTGCCAGCAGCGTAGTCCCCAAAGAGACCCAGTACTTC

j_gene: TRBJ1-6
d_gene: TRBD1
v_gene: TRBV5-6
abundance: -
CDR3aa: CASSNRQGNSPLHF
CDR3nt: TGTGCCAGCAGCAACCGACAGGGTAATTCACCCCTCCACTTT

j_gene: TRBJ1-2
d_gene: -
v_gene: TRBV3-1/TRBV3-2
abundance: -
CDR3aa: CASSQDTRGYGYTF
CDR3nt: TGTGCCAGCAGCCAAGACACGCGGGGGTATGGCTACACCTTC

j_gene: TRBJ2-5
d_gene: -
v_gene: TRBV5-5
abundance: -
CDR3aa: CASSSRGAPQETQYF
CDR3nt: TGTGCCAGCAGCTCCAGGGGGGCACCCCAAGAGACCCAGTACTTC

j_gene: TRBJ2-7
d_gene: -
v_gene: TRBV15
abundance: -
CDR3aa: CATSRDSGDLIYEQYF
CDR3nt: TGTGCCACCAGCAGAGATTCGGGGGACCTAATCTACGAGCAGTACTTC

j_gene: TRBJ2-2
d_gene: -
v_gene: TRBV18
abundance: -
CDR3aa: CASSPPQGNTGELFF
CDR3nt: TGTGCCAGCTCACCACCTCAGGGTAACACCGGGGAGCTGTTTTTT

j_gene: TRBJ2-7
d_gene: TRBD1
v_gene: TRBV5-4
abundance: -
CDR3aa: CASSIQQGKKGYEQYF
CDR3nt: TGTGCCAGCAGCATACAACAGGGGAAAAAAGGCTACGAGCAGTACTTC

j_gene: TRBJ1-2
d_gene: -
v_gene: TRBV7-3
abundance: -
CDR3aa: CASSSGAGYGYTF
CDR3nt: TGTGCCAGCAGCTCCGGGGCAGGGTATGGCTACACCTTC

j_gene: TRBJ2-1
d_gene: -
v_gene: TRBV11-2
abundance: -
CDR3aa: CASSARGSYNEQFF
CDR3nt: TGTGCCAGCAGCGCTAGAGGGAGCTACAATGAGCAGTTCTTC

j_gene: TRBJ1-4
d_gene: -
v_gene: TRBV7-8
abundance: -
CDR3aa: CASSPISSQPNEKLFF
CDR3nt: TGTGCCAGCAGTCCTATCAGTTCCCAGCCGAATGAAAAACTGTTTTTT

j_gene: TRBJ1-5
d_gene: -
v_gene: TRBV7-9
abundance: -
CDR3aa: CASSLHSNQPQHF
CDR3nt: TGTGCCAGCAGCTTACATAGCAATCAGCCCCAGCATTTT

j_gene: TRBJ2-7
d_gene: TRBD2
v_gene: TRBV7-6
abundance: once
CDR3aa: CASSLVGGGRSYEQYF
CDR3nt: TGTGCCAGCAGCTTAGTCGGCGGGGGGCGATCCTACGAGCAGTACTTC

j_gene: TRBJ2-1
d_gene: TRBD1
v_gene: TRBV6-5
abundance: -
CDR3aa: CASGPGQGNEQFF
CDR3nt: TGTGCCAGCGGCCCGGGACAGGGCAATGAGCAGTTCTTC

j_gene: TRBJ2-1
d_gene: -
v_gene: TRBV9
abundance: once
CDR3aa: CASSVAFSSYNEQFF
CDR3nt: TGTGCCAGCAGCGTTGCCTTTAGCTCCTACAATGAGCAGTTCTTC

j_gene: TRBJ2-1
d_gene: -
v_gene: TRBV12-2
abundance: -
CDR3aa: CASRLGGGFSCNEQFF
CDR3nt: TGTGCAAGTCGCTTAGGCGGGGGTTTCTCCTGCAATGAGCAGTTCTTC

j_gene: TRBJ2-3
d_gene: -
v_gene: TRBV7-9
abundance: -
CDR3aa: CASSYLTDTQYF
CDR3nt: TGTGCCAGCAGCTACCTCACAGATACGCAGTATTTT

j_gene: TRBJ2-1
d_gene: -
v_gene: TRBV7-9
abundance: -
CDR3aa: CASSNPVSSYNEQFF
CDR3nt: TGTGCCAGCAGCAACCCGGTGAGCTCCTACAATGAGCAGTTCTTC

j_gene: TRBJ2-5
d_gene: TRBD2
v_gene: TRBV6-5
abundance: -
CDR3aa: CASTPGGPLETQYF
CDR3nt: TGTGCCAGCACCCCGGGGGGGCCCTTGGAGACCCAGTACTTC

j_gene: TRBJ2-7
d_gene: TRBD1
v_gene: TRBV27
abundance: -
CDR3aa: CASSPWDSYEQYF
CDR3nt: TGTGCCAGCAGTCCTTGGGACAGCTACGAGCAGTACTTC

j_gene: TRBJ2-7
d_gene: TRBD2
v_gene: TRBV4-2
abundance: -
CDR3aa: CASSQGLAGGNPYEQYF
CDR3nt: TGTGCCAGCAGCCAAGGACTAGCGGGGGGGAACCCCTACGAGCAGTACTTC

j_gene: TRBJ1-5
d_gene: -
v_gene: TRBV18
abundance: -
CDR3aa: CASSPRGDQPQHF
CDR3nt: TGTGCCAGCTCACCCCGGGGCGATCAGCCCCAGCATTTT

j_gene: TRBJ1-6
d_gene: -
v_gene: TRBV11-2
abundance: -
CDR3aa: CASSLGRGGNSPLHF
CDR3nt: TGTGCCAGCAGCCTCGGACGGGGGGGTAATTCACCCCTCCACTTT

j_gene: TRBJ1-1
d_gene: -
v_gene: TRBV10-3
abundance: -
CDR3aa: CAIRLDRGTEAFF
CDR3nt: TGTGCCATCAGATTGGACAGAGGGACTGAAGCTTTCTTT

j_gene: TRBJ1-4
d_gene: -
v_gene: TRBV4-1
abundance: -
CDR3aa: CASSQGVMREKLFF
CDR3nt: TGCGCCAGCAGCCAAGGAGTCATGAGGGAAAAACTGTTTTTT

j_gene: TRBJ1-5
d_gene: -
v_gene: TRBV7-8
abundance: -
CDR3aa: CASSWGHYSNQPQHF
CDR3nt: TGTGCCAGCAGCTGGGGACATTATAGCAATCAGCCCCAGCATTTT